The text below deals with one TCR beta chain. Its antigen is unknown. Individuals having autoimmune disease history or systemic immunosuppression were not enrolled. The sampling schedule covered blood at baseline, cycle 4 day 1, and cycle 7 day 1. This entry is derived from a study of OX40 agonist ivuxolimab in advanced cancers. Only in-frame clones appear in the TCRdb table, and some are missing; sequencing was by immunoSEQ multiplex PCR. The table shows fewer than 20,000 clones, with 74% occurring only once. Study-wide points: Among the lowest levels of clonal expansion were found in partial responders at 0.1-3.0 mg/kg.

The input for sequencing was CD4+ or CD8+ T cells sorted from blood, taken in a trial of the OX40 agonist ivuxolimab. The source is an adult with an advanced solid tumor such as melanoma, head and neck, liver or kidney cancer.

The CDR3 DNA is TGTGCCAGCTCCCAAGGGTACGGTGGGGACGTCACAGATACGCAGTATTTT. It encodes CASSQGYGGDVTDTQYF. The chain uses TRBV28 and TRBJ2-3; the D call may be TRBD1 or TRBD2 (5 bases each). Germline V CDR1 and CDR2: MDHEN, SYDVKM. V was clipped by 8 bases and J by 2 bases, with 23 bases between them. The CDR3 contains 17 residues.